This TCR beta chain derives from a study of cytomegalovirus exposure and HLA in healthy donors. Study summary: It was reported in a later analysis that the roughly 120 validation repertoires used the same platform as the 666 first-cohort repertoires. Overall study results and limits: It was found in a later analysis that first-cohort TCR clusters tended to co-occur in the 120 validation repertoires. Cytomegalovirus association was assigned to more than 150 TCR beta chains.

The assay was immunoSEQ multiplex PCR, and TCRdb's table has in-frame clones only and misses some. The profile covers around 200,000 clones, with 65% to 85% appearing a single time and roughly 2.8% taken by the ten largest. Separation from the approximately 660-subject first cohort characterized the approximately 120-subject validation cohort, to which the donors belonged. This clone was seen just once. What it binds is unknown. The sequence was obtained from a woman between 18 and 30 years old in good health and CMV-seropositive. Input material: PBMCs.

CDR3 sequence: CASSYSPGGNEKLFF. The CDR3, as DNA: TGTGCCAGCAGTTACTCTCCCGGGGGGAATGAAAAACTGTTTTTT. The genes are TRBV6-5 and TRBJ1-4; D perhaps matches TRBD1 (5 bases). In germline, CDR1 is MNHEY, CDR2 SVGAGI. The CDR3 is 15 amino acids. The germline V and J ends were trimmed by 0 bases and 5 bases, with 10 bases remaining between them.